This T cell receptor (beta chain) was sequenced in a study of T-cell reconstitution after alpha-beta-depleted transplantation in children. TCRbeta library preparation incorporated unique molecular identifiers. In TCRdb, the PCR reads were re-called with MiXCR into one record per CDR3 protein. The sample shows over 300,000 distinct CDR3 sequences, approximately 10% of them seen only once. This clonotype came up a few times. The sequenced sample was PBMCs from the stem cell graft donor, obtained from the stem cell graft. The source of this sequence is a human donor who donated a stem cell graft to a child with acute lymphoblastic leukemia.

The CDR3 region has the DNA TGTGCCAGCAGCTTACCCTCACCGGACGGAGGCTCTGGGGCCAACGTCCTGACTTTC. Residues: CASSLPSPDGGSGANVLTF. The genes are TRBV11-1 and TRBJ2-6, with D perhaps TRBD2 (5 bases). The CDR3 consists of 19 residues. From germline, CDR1 is SGHAT and CDR2 FQDESV (reference sequence). Deletions cut 2 bases from V and 0 bases from J, with 17 bases between. Variable domain in full (rest from reference TRBV11-1 and TRBJ2-6): EAEVAQSPRYKITEKSQAVAFWCDPISGHATLYWYRQILGQGPELLVQFQDESVVDDSQLPKDRFSAERLKGVDSTLKIQPAELGDSAMYLCASSLPSPDGGSGANVLTFGAGSRLTVL.